This TCR beta chain was obtained from a study of neurological immune-mediated disorders (dated by TCRdb to the late 2010s). General notes on the study: Among the roughly 34 multiple sclerosis patients, relapsing-remitting MS was present in some 31 and secondary progressive MS was present in 3. Peripheral blood TCR-beta repertoires from HTLV-I-associated myelopathy (HAM/TSP) patients, multiple sclerosis patients and healthy controls were compared by UMI-based sequencing. The roughly 110 TCR-beta libraries covered PBMC samples along with longitudinal samples, technical triplicates, and paired sorted CD4+ and CD8+ T-cell subsets. The cohort was made up of some 70 subjects, consisting of 14 HAM/TSP patients, 34 multiple sclerosis patients and around 20 healthy controls. Findings and caveats that apply to the study as a whole: Across subjects, expanded clones never shared an identical CDR3 amino acid sequence, which suggests that the TCR-beta repertoires in every group were private. The MS cluster showed no association with clinical or MRI features, and the authors stated that larger cohorts are needed. TCR clonal expansion was greatest in HAM/TSP patients and smallest in MS patients, who ranked below even healthy controls. In a phylogenetic analysis, the repertoires of 18 out of 34 MS patients fell into a single cluster of related CDR3 sequences, pointing to a possible signature at the repertoire level.

V is reduced by 7 bases and J by 4 bases, leaving a spacing of 19 bases between them. The CDR3 goes from the cysteine to the phenylalanine over 15 residues. Of all the DNA, just the CDR3 is kept, 45 bases in frame from base 1. The germline V gene gives CDR1 as ENHRY and CDR2 as SYGVKD. cDNA synthesis used template-switch 5'RACE with a primer carrying a 10-nucleotide random unique molecular identifier tagging each TCR transcript. Each sequencing run produced over 160 million TCR-beta sequences covering 15-18 subjects. The RNeasy kit was used to extract total RNA. The KAPA Real-time Library Amplification kit was used to amplify TCR-beta VDJ regions with primers for the TCR constant region and the 5'RACE anchor. Sample indexes and Illumina adaptors were added in a first PCR, and a second PCR then increased library yield. After Ampure bead purification, the roughly 650 bp TCR product was size-selected on a 2% E-gel SizeSelection system. Before pooling, library quality was checked on a Bioanalyzer, concentration was measured with Qubit, and libraries were quantified with the Kapa Library Quantification kit. Paired-end 2 x 150 bp sequencing of the libraries was performed on an Illumina HiSeq 2500. To increase sequence diversity, roughly 24-30% phiX was spiked into each library pool. In the paper's pipeline: Quality-filtered reads were processed with the UMI-based MiGEC pipeline, and over 75% of raw TCR sequences were removed by the MiGEC pipeline during error correction. IMGT germline references were used for aligning VDJ genes, and each clonotype was defined as a unique CDR3 amino acid sequence together with its V-J genes. Clonal expansion, Shannon diversity and CDR3 relatedness (CalcPairwiseDistances, ClusterSamples) were evaluated with VDJtools, and phylogenetic trees were built with CLCbio workbench. Clones with at least 8 unique UMIs were defined as expanded, with this threshold being based on coefficient-of-variation modelling across technical triplicates. In-frame beta chains were kept once TCRdb had trimmed the public reads at Q25 with fastp and called clones with MiXCR. For every CDR3 protein sequence, its rows merge into one entry that carries the most common genes and DNA. TCRdb's processing, not the authors' own work, is the source of the V and J calls. In all, the sample holds roughly 20,000 distinct CDR3 sequences, and approximately 15% of those were seen once. The ten largest account for over 6.5% of the sample.

Sorted-subset TCR libraries were prepared from some 940,000 sorted CD4+ or CD8+ T cells. Multiple sclerosis patients were enrolled in a US clinical protocol under which disease progression was evaluated by magnetic resonance imaging. PBMCs were separated from peripheral blood using Ficoll-Hypaque density gradient centrifugation and then cryopreserved in liquid nitrogen. Paired sorted CD4+ and CD8+ subsets came from healthy controls, HAM/TSP patients and MS patients. A word on this clonotype: The specificity of this receptor is unknown. Per-nucleotide qualities are absent, and no much larger clonotype sits a single base away.

The TCR originated in a woman between 18 and 29 years old with multiple sclerosis. The sequence is built from TRBV10-3 and TRBJ2-5; the D segment cannot be called with confidence. Sequencing input: CD8+ T cells from blood. DNA sequence: TGTGCCATCACCTACCCCTACCGGGTTATAGAGACCCAGTACTTC. This encodes CAITYPYRVIETQYF.